The subject of this entry is one TCR beta chain. The data are from a study of shared clonotypes between healthy human individuals. Sequenced by immunoSEQ multiplex PCR; TCRdb stores in-frame clones only, minus some. The sample yields 700,000 or so clones, around 72% seen once. Per the germline V gene, CDR1 is MNHEY and CDR2 is SMNVEV (reference sequence). V shed 5 bases, J shed 3 bases, and the junction held 4 bases outside the gene matches. The CDR3 has 15 residues. The chain uses TRBV27 and TRBJ2-7; TRBD2 matches 13 bases. The material sequenced was memory CD4+ T cells sorted from blood. Indicated subset: CD45RA-negative fraction. The receptor was isolated from a woman younger than 45 in good health. The CDR3 DNA is TGTGCCAGCAGTCCTCGGACTAGCGGGAGCTACGAGCAGTACTTC. Translation: CASSPRTSGSYEQYF.